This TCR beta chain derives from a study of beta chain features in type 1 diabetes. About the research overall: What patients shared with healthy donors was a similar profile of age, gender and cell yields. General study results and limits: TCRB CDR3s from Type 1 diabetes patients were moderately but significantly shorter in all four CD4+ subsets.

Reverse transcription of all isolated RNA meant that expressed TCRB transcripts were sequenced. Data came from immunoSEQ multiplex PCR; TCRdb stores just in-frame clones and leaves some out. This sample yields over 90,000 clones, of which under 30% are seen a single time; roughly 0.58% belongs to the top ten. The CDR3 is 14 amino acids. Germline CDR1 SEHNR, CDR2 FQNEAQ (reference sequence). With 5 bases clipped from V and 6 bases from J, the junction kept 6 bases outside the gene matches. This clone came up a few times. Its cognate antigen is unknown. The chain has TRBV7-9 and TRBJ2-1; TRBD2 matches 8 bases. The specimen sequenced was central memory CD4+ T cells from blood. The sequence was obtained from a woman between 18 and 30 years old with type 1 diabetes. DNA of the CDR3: TGTGCCAGCAGCCGTTCGGGGGGGGGCAATGAGCAGTTCTTC. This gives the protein CASSRSGGGNEQFF.